The source of this T cell receptor beta chain is a study of blood T cell repertoires in COVID-19. The CDR3 is 12 amino acids. Deletions cut 4 bases from V and 3 bases from J, with 8 bases between. CDR1 and CDR2 (germline): SGHRS, YFSETQ. Some clones are missing from TCRdb's copy, which holds only in-frame ones; the method was immunoSEQ multiplex PCR. The table includes approximately 31,000 clones, 91% detected once. The V and J genes are TRBV5-1 and TRBJ2-7, with TRBD2 as a possible D gene (6 bases). This clonotype originated in a human donor with active COVID-19. The donor label of this sample is uncertain. Specimen: peripheral blood. The CDR3 bases are TGCGCCAGCAGCCCCGGGAGCTACGAGCAGTACTTC. Protein sequence: CASSPGSYEQYF. Full variable domain (remainder filled in from reference TRBV5-1 and TRBJ2-7): KAGVTQTPRYLIKTRGQQVTLSCSPISGHRSVSWYQQTPGQGLQFLFEYFSETQRNKGNFPGRFSGRQFSNSRSEMNVSTLELGDSALYLCASSPGSYEQYFGPGTRLTVT.